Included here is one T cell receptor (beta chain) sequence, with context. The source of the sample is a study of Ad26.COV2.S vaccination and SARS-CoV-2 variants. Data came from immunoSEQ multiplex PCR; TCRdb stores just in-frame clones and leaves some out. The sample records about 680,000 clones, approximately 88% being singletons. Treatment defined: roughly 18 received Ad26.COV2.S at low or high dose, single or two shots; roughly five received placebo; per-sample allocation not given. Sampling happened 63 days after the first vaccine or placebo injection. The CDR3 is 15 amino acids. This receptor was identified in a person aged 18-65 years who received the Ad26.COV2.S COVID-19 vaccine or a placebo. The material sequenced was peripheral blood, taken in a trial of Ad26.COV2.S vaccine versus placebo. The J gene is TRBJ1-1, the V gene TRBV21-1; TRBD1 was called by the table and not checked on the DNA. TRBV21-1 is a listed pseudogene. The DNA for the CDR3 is TGTGCCAGCAGCAAGGCAGGGGGCCGGAACACTGAAGCTTTCTTT. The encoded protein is CASSKAGGRNTEAFF.